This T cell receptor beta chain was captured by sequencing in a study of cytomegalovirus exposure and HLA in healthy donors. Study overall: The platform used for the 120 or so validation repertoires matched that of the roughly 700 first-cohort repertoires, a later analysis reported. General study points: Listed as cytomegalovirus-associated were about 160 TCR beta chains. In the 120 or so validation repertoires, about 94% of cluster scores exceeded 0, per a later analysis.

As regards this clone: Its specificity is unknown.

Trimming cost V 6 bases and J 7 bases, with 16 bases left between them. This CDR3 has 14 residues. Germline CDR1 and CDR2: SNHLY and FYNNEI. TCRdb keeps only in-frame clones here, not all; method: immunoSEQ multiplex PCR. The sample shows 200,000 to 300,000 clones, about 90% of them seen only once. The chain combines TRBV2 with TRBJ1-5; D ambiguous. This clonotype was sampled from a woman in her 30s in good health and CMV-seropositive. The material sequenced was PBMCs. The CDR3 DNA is TGTGCCAGCAGCGATCTCCGAGGAAGGCAGCCCCAGCATTTT. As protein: CASSDLRGRQPQHF. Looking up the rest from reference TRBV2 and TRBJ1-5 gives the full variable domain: EPEVTQTPSHQVTQMGQEVILRCVPISNHLYFYWYRQILGQKVEFLVSFYNNEISEKSEIFDDQFSVERPDGSNFTLKIRSTKLEDSAMYFCASSDLRGRQPQHFGDGTRLSIL.